The clone carrying this T cell receptor (beta chain) came up a few times. The antigen is unknown. The data derive from a study of early T cells in non-severe SARS-CoV-2 infection. As for the study in general: Bulk RNA taken from unsorted whole blood was sequenced, leaving chains unpaired. Study-level results: Using VDJdb, the matching emphasized anti-spike CD8 responses while missing private and CD4 specificities.

In the library, individual cDNA molecules carried attached unique molecular identifiers. TCRdb reanalysed the 5' RACE reads using MiXCR and keeps one entry per CDR3 protein. The table lists more than 75,000 distinct CDR3 sequences, about 13% of them singletons, with nearly 6% in the top ten. This CDR3 comprises 13 residues. V was cut by 3 bases and J by 4 bases, with 12 bases left in between. Germline assignment: CDR1 SQVTM and CDR2 ANQGSEA. The rearrangement joins TRBV29-1 to TRBJ1-2; D uncertain. Source material: whole blood. The sequence derives from an adult who was a healthcare worker with PCR-confirmed SARS-CoV-2 infection or an uninfected control (not recorded which). CDR3 residues: CSVEGREFYGYTF. The DNA of the CDR3 is TGCAGCGTTGAGGGCAGAGAGTTCTATGGCTACACCTTC.